One sample yielded the 3 T cell receptor beta chains listed below, sequenced in a study of T cells after yellow fever vaccination. TCRdb processed the 5' RACE reads anew with MiXCR; each CDR3 protein has one entry. Among some 670,000 distinct CDR3 sequences listed, 9% to 15% were seen once. This specimen consisted of PBMCs, obtained on the day of the yellow fever booster vaccination. The receptors were sampled from a man aged 25-45 years who received the YFV17D yellow fever vaccine.

The chain uses TRBV24-1 and TRBJ2-2; tentative D call: TRBD1 (6 bases). The CDR3 is 16 amino acids. CDR1 and CDR2 from the germline V gene are KGHDR and SFDVKD. Trimming took 3 bases from V and 3 from J, leaving 13 bases between them. The CDR3 protein is CATSDSDRSYTGELFF. CDR3 nucleotide sequence: TGTGCCACCAGTGATAGTGACAGGAGCTACACCGGGGAGCTGTTTTTT.

Details on this clonotype: No conserved phenylalanine or tryptophan is present at the end of the CDR3, so a read error is the likely explanation. This chain joins TRBV7-2 and TRBJ1-5; 9 bases agree with TRBD1. V was pared by 5 bases and J by 3 bases, with 5 bases of the junction left unmatched. The CDR3 is made up of 15 amino acids. From germline, CDR1 is SGHTA and CDR2 FQGNSA. This CDR3 is CASSEQGAYNQPQHL. CDR3 DNA sequence: TGTGCCAGCAGCGAACAGGGGGCCTACAATCAGCCCCAGCATCTT.

The J gene is TRBJ1-1, the V gene TRBV28; perhaps TRBD1 as D (6 bases). This CDR3 has 16 residues. In germline, CDR1 is MDHEN, CDR2 SYDVKM. Trimming left V 1 base short and J 4 bases short, with 16 bases between. In DNA, the CDR3 is TGTGCCAGCAGTTTATTAGGTGGGGGCCGAGGCACTGAAGCTTTCTTT. Translation: CASSLLGGGRGTEAFF.